The 14 T cell receptor beta chains below come from one sample, sequenced in a study of patients and donors after allogeneic stem cell transplantation. One entry per CDR3 protein, called by TCRdb with MiXCR from the RT-PCR reads. The sample carries some 21,000 distinct CDR3 sequences, roughly 30% recorded once. The sequenced sample consisted of blood, either unsorted or a sorted T cell fraction (not recorded which). The receptors stem from a human donor who was either an allogeneic HSCT recipient or a stem cell or donor lymphocyte infusion donor (not recorded which). It is not recorded whose cells these are; they may come from a transplant donor.

In this sample, this clonotype turned up a few times. The chain links TRBV10-3 to TRBJ2-3; TRBD2 might be the D (5 bases). The CDR3 contains 14 residues. Trimming took 4 bases from V and 5 from J, leaving 13 bases between them. Germline assignment: CDR1 ENHRY and CDR2 SYGVKD. The CDR3 is CAISAELAGDTQYF. Here the CDR3 DNA reads TGTGCCATCAGTGCTGAGCTAGCTGGAGATACGCAGTATTTT.

In its sample, this clonotype was seen a few times. V is TRBV6-6 and J is TRBJ1-1; D gene uncertain. Trimming stripped 11 bases from V and 3 bases from J, with 7 bases between. This CDR3 is built from 10 residues. CDR1 and CDR2 (germline): MNHNY, SVGAGI (reference sequence). The CDR3 spells CAGGDTEAFF. Here the CDR3 DNA reads TGTGCCGGAGGTGACACTGAAGCTTTCTTT.

This clonotype was counted ten times or more. The chain recombines TRBV29-1 with TRBJ1-2; D is undetermined. This CDR3 spans 11 amino acids. Germline V gene lookup returns CDR1 SQVTM and CDR2 ANQGSEA. Trimming left V 4 bases short and J 7 bases short, with 10 bases between. The CDR3 coding sequence is TGCAGCGTTGGGGGAGATGGTGGCTACACCTTC. It yields the protein CSVGGDGGYTF.

The CDR3 loop reads CASSFLIGPTNEKLFF. Written as DNA, the CDR3 is TGTGCCAGCAGTTTCCTGATCGGGCCAACTAATGAAAAACTGTTTTTT. The chain recombines TRBV28 with TRBJ1-4; D unclear. Per germline, CDR1 MDHEN and CDR2 SYDVKM. This CDR3 contains 16 residues. V lost 3 bases and J 0 bases, leaving 11 bases between the germline ends.

The chain employs TRBV20-1 and TRBJ1-1; a weak D match, TRBD1 (5 bases). Trimming removed 6 bases at V and 0 bases at J, with 11 bases between. The germline gives CDR1 DFQATT, CDR2 SNEGSKA (reference sequence). The CDR3 runs to 13 residues. The CDR3 loop is CSAPGTLNTEAFF. The CDR3 coding sequence is TGCAGTGCCCCTGGGACTTTGAACACTGAAGCTTTCTTT.

This sequence joins TRBV28 and TRBJ1-1; possible D gene TRBD1, 6 bases. This CDR3 contains 14 residues. The V gene's germline CDR1 is MDHEN and CDR2 SYDVKM. V lost 6 bases to trimming and J lost 5 bases, with 16 bases between them. DNA for the CDR3: TGTGCCAGCAGCCTGGCTAGGGGGGGGACTGAAGCTTTCTTT. It specifies CASSLARGGTEAFF.

This chain links TRBV20-1 with TRBJ2-1; TRBD1 agrees at 9 bases. The CDR3 extends over 15 amino acids. Germline V gene lookup returns CDR1 DFQATT and CDR2 SNEGSKA (reference sequence). Unmatched junction bases numbered 7, after V lost 1 base and J lost 6 bases. CDR3 in amino acids: CSARARTGAINEQFF. CDR3 in DNA: TGCAGTGCTAGAGCCCGGACAGGGGCCATCAATGAGCAGTTCTTC.

This chain links TRBV20-1 with TRBJ1-4, with D hard to call. The CDR3 covers 13 residues. Germline loops: CDR1 DFQATT, CDR2 SNEGSKA (reference sequence). V lost 1 base and J lost 5, with 8 bases in between. Here the CDR3 DNA reads TGCAGTGCTAGAGTGGCGGGGAATGAAAAACTGTTTTTT. As protein: CSARVAGNEKLFF.

The V gene is TRBV7-2, the J gene TRBJ2-6, with D possibly being TRBD2 (5 bases). CDR1 is SGHTA, CDR2 FQGNSA, per germline. The V end lost 0 bases, the J end lost 0 bases, and 9 bases lay between the germline ends. This CDR3 contains 17 residues. The CDR3 DNA reads TGTGCCAGCAGCTTAGCGCGGGCGATCTCTGGGGCCAACGTCCTGACTTTC. Translating gives CASSLARAISGANVLTF.

A single count supports this clonotype. The genes are TRBV9 and TRBJ2-3; 8 nucleotides align to TRBD2. The CDR3 sequence is 15 residues long. The germline V gene encodes CDR1 SGDLS and CDR2 YYNGEE. With 6 bases clipped from V and 1 base from J, the junction kept 7 bases outside the gene matches. In DNA form, the CDR3 reads TGTGCCAGCACCCCTAGAGCGGGGGGCACAGATACGCAGTATTTT. Its translation: CASTPRAGGTDTQYF.

This clonotype showed up many times. V is TRBV5-1 and J is TRBJ2-5; D is unresolved. Germline-derived CDR1 and CDR2 are SGHRS and YFSETQ. The CDR3 loop spans 12 amino acids. The V and J ends lost 2 bases and 5 bases respectively, with 7 bases between them. The CDR3 here is CASSFDRETQYF. The CDR3 DNA reads as TGCGCCAGCAGCTTTGATAGGGAGACCCAGTACTTC.

The chain is built from TRBV6-5 and TRBJ2-3, with D possibly matching TRBD2 (5 bases). V lost 5 bases and J 0 bases, leaving 12 bases between the germline ends. Germline CDR1 and CDR2: MNHEY and SVGAGI. The CDR3 covers 15 residues. The CDR3 reads CASSPWTPSTDTQYF. CDR3 nucleotides: TGTGCCAGCAGTCCCTGGACTCCTAGCACAGATACGCAGTATTTT.

The genes are TRBV4-2 and TRBJ2-7; 9 nucleotides align to TRBD1. The CDR3 contains 14 residues. Germline trimming cut 4 bases from V and 7 bases from J; bases unmatched to any gene: 8. CDR1 is LGHNA and CDR2 is YNFKEQ in the germline V gene. The CDR3, as DNA: TGTGCCAGCAGCCCCGGGGACAGGGCGATGGAGCAGTACTTC. This translates into CASSPGDRAMEQYF.

This clonotype occurred many times. This sequence joins TRBV15 and TRBJ2-5, with TRBD2 identical over 12 bases. The CDR3 runs 16 residues. CDR1 LNHNV and CDR2 YYDKDF come from the germline V gene (reference sequence). The J segment lost 5 bases and the V segment lost 3 bases, leaving 7 bases of the junction unmatched. The CDR3 DNA reads as TGTGCCACCAGCAGGCAGACTAGCGGGGGTTCTGAGACCCAGTACTTC. This translates into CATSRQTSGGSETQYF.